The 5 T cell receptor beta chains reported below all come from one sample, sequenced in a study of shared clonotypes between healthy human individuals. Method: immunoSEQ multiplex PCR; TCRdb's copy keeps in-frame clones and lacks some. The data show 800,000 to 1,200,000 clones, around 82% seen once. The sample consisted of memory CD4+ T cells from PBMCs. Documented subset: CD45RA-negative fraction. The source of these receptors is a man younger than 35 in good health. Some clones in this sample may be carry-over from other donors' samples.

The V and J genes are TRBV5-1 and TRBJ1-2; maybe TRBD1 (5 bases). Per the germline V gene, CDR1 is SGHRS and CDR2 is YFSETQ. CDR3 length equals 14 residues. V shed 4 bases and J shed 6 bases, with 16 bases lying between them. The DNA of the CDR3 is TGCGCCAGCAGCCCCCTCCCAGGGCGCGATGGCTACACCTTC. Translated, it gives CASSPLPGRDGYTF.

Only a few counts were recorded for this clone. This sample also contains other DNA sequences that code for the same CDR3. This chain joins TRBV9 and TRBJ1-1, with TRBD1 matching 9 bases. The CDR3 is 14 amino acids. J lost 5 bases, V lost 4 bases, and 6 bases had no gene match. Germline CDR1 reads SGDLS; CDR2 reads YYNGEE. The DNA of the CDR3 is TGTGCCAGCAGCTGGGGACAGGGAGGTACTGAAGCTTTCTTT. It translates to CASSWGQGGTEAFF.

The chain uses TRBV6-6 and TRBJ2-5, with TRBD1 matching over 8 bases. This CDR3 is 14 amino acids long. Losses at the gene ends were 4 bases for V and 3 bases for J; bases not matched to a gene: 4. CDR1 is MNHNY, CDR2 SVGAGI, per germline (reference sequence). The CDR3 is CASSWTGPEETQYF. The CDR3 region has the DNA TGTGCCAGCAGTTGGACAGGGCCCGAAGAGACCCAGTACTTC.

This chain uses TRBV9 with TRBJ2-7, with D uncertain. The CDR3 has 15 amino acids. V lost 3 bases and J lost 3, with 16 bases in between. Germline V gives CDR1 SGDLS, CDR2 YYNGEE. CDR3 region: CASSAGPDRSYEQYF. In nucleotides, the CDR3 is TGTGCCAGCAGCGCCGGACCGGACCGGAGCTACGAGCAGTACTTC.

This chain uses TRBV25-1 with TRBJ1-2, with TRBD1 matching over 8 bases. The germline V gene encodes CDR1 MGHDK and CDR2 SYGVNS. V lost 3 bases, J lost 4 bases, and 4 bases stayed unmatched. This CDR3 has 14 amino acids. CDR3 amino acids: CASSDTRGLYGYTF. In nucleotides, the CDR3 is TGTGCCAGCAGTGATACCAGGGGGCTCTATGGCTACACCTTC.